The 31 T cell receptor beta chains in this list originate from one sample, sequenced in a study of beta chain features in type 1 diabetes (dated 2018 in TCRdb). Library preparation was by the immunoSEQ multiplex PCR assay. All of the isolated RNA was reverse transcribed with the High Capacity cDNA Reverse Transcription Kit, so expressed TCRB transcripts were sequenced. The clones in this table, taken by TCRdb from immuneACCESS, are in-frame only. Not every clone is retained; where verified, under half of the shortfall comes from an unresolved V gene, and the cause of the rest is unknown. The sample includes about 350,000 clones, with less than 20% observed a single time. In total, the top ten clones hold around 0.045% of the sample. What was sequenced was naive CD4+ T cells from blood. Per the publication, the cell subset or site label means: true naive CD4+ T cells. The receptors derive from a young woman in good health.

This clone appeared a few times. The rearrangement links TRBV9 to TRBJ1-2, with a tentative D call TRBD1 (5 bases). CDR1 is SGDLS, CDR2 YYNGEE, per germline. There are 13 residues in the CDR3. Trimming removed 3 bases at V and 7 bases at J, with 13 bases between. CDR3 region: CASSAQGSLGYTF. In DNA, the CDR3 is TGTGCCAGCAGCGCCCAGGGAAGTCTTGGCTACACCTTC.

CDR3 in amino acids: CSDRRRGKQFF. The CDR3 DNA sequence: TGCAGCGACCGGCGGAGGGGCAAGCAGTTCTTC. This chain connects TRBV29-1 to TRBJ2-1, with D possibly TRBD2 on 6 matching bases. V was pared by 7 bases and J by 11 bases, with 15 bases between. The CDR3 length is 11 residues. Per the germline V gene, CDR1 is SQVTM and CDR2 is ANQGSEA.

This clone was seen a few times. The chain couples TRBV7-2 to TRBJ2-7, with 10 positions matching TRBD2. Germline CDR1 is SGHTA and CDR2 is FQGNSA. With V trimmed by 1 base and J by 5 bases, 5 bases remained unmatched. The CDR3 is 15 amino acids. The CDR3 here is CASSLGLAGVNEQYF. CDR3 nucleotides: TGTGCCAGCAGCTTAGGTCTAGCGGGAGTTAACGAGCAGTACTTC.

The gene calls are TRBV11-3 and TRBJ2-1; 8 bases fit TRBD2. This CDR3 region has 15 residues. V trimming: 1 base; J trimming: 1 base; junction bases outside the gene matches: 0. From germline, CDR1 is SGHNT and CDR2 YENEEA. Here the CDR3 DNA reads TGTGCCAGCAGCTTAGTAGCGGGATCCTACAATGAGCAGTTCTTC. Translating it yields CASSLVAGSYNEQFF.

The chain carries TRBV19 and TRBJ2-5; 8 nucleotides line up with TRBD1. Germline CDR1 reads LNHDA; CDR2 reads SQIVND (reference sequence). J lost 5 bases, V lost 5 bases, and 7 bases had no gene match. This CDR3 comprises 14 residues. CDR3 DNA sequence: TGTGCCAGTAGTCCAACAGGGGGTCGGGAGACCCAGTACTTC. Its protein is CASSPTGGRETQYF.

This chain links TRBV14 with TRBJ2-5; 7 bases are a match to TRBD2. The germline V gene has CDR1 SGHDN and CDR2 FVKESK. The junction had 3 bases not matched to a gene; V was cut back by 4 bases and J by 1 base. This CDR3 has 14 residues. The CDR3 reads CASSLRGVQETQYF. The CDR3 region has the DNA TGTGCCAGCAGCCTCCGGGGGGTCCAAGAGACCCAGTACTTC. The complete variable domain, with remaining parts taken from reference TRBV14 and TRBJ2-5, reads EAGVTQFPSHSVIEKGQTVTLRCDPISGHDNLYWYRRVMGKEIKFLLHFVKESKQDESGMPNNRFLAERTGGTYSTLKVQPAELEDSGVYFCASSLRGVQETQYFGPGTRLLVL.

The CDR3 loop reads CASSSDSSNYGYTF. CDR3 DNA: TGCGCCAGCAGCTCGGACAGCTCTAACTATGGCTACACCTTC. The chain employs TRBV5-1 and TRBJ1-2, with D possibly TRBD1 on 6 matching bases. The germline V and J ends were trimmed by 3 bases and 0 bases, with 9 bases remaining between them. Germline assignment: CDR1 SGHRS and CDR2 YFSETQ. The CDR3 runs 14 residues.

In this sample, this clone turned up a few times. This rearrangement joins TRBV19 to TRBJ2-1, with 10 bases identical to TRBD1. Trimming took 5 bases from V and 3 from J; bases not matched to a gene: 7. The CDR3 runs to 16 residues. Germline CDR1 is LNHDA and CDR2 is SQIVND (reference sequence). Here the CDR3 reads CASSSDRGQNYNEQFF. CDR3 nucleotide sequence: TGTGCCAGTAGTTCCGACAGGGGGCAAAACTACAATGAGCAGTTCTTC.

V usage is TRBV7-9 and J usage is TRBJ2-1; D is ambiguous. CDR3 length: 13 residues. V was pared by 5 bases and J by 1 base, with 6 bases between. The germline CDR1 and CDR2 sequences are SEHNR and FQNEAQ (reference sequence). The CDR3 DNA follows: TGTGCCAGCAGCCCTAAATCCTACAATGAGCAGTTCTTC. As protein: CASSPKSYNEQFF. Full variable domain (remainder filled in from reference TRBV7-9 and TRBJ2-1): DTGVSQNPRHKITKRGQNVTFRCDPISEHNRLYWYRQTLGQGPEFLTYFQNEAQLEKSRLLSDRFSAERPKGSFSTLEIQRTEQGDSAMYLCASSPKSYNEQFFGPGTRLTVL.

The chain carries TRBV6-1 and TRBJ2-1, with TRBD2 as a possible D gene (6 bases). This CDR3 is 15 amino acids long. CDR1 and CDR2 (germline): MNHNS, SASEGT. The germline V and J ends were trimmed by 5 bases and 2 bases, with 13 bases remaining between them. This CDR3 is CASSLAFPTYNEQFF. CDR3 DNA: TGTGCCAGCAGTCTAGCGTTCCCTACCTACAATGAGCAGTTCTTC.

The J gene is TRBJ2-7, the V gene TRBV18, with 8 bases lining up with TRBD2. Germline-derived CDR1 and CDR2 are KGHSH and LQKENI. CDR3 length: 15 amino acids. Trimming removed 6 bases from V and 2 bases from J; junction bases left unmatched: 9. CDR3 nucleotide sequence: TGTGCCAGCTCTCGTCCGGGACTAGGGACCTACGAGCAGTACTTC. Translation gives CASSRPGLGTYEQYF.

J is TRBJ1-2 and V is TRBV7-2; D uncertain. V shed 3 bases and J shed 0 bases, with 8 bases lying between them. Germline V gene lookup returns CDR1 SGHTA and CDR2 FQGNSA. CDR3 length equals 14 residues. CDR3 amino acids: CASSFPISNYGYTF. As DNA, the CDR3 is TGTGCCAGCAGCTTTCCAATTTCTAACTATGGCTACACCTTC.

This clone occurred a few times. Within the sample, other DNA sequences also encode this same CDR3. The rearrangement links TRBV7-2 to TRBJ2-3; 9 bases are shared with TRBD2. Unmatched junction bases numbered 3, after V lost 4 bases and J lost 1 base. Germline values: CDR1 SGHTA, CDR2 FQGNSA. CDR3 length: 15 amino acids. The CDR3 reads CASSYSGGGTDTQYF. CDR3 nucleotides: TGTGCCAGCAGCTATAGCGGGGGCGGCACAGATACGCAGTATTTT.

There are a few counts of this clone. The sample contains more than one DNA sequence encoding this CDR3. The gene calls are TRBV5-1 and TRBJ2-2; D is possibly TRBD2 (5 bases). Germline V gives CDR1 SGHRS, CDR2 YFSETQ. The germline V and J ends were trimmed by 4 bases and 5 bases, with 9 bases remaining between them. The CDR3 is 13 residues long. The CDR3 loop reads CASSPAGTGELFF. CDR3 nucleotides: TGCGCCAGCAGCCCCGCGGGTACCGGGGAGCTGTTTTTT.

This clone has just a few counts. V gene TRBV30 combines with J gene TRBJ1-1; TRBD1 aligns across 7 bases. Germline values: CDR1 GTSNPN, CDR2 SVGIG (reference sequence). V shed 8 bases and J 0 bases; nucleotides not matched to a gene: 9. The CDR3 length is 14 residues. The CDR3 loop reads CALRLGTVNTEAFF. CDR3 nucleotide sequence: TGTGCCCTACGACTAGGGACAGTGAACACTGAAGCTTTCTTT.

V usage is TRBV7-2 and J usage is TRBJ2-1; 12 bases are shared with TRBD2. This CDR3 has 16 amino acids. Germline CDR1 is SGHTA and CDR2 is FQGNSA. After removal of 4 bases from V and 9 bases from J, the junction contained 10 bases not matched to a gene. The CDR3 DNA follows: TGTGCCAGCAGCTCCCTGACTAGCGGGAGCTTCGGTGAGCAGTTCTTC. Its translation: CASSSLTSGSFGEQFF.

About this clone itself: Other DNA sequences within the sample encode an identical CDR3. The chain combines TRBV7-9 with TRBJ1-1; possible D gene TRBD1, 6 bases. The CDR3 length is 14 residues. Germline V gene lookup returns CDR1 SEHNR and CDR2 FQNEAQ (reference sequence). The ends were cut back, 5 bases at V and 5 bases at J, with 15 bases in the middle. CDR3 residues: CASSLQGQGTEAFF. In DNA, the CDR3 is TGTGCCAGCAGCCTCCAGGGGCAGGGGACTGAAGCTTTCTTT. Drawing the rest from reference TRBV7-9 and TRBJ1-1, the complete variable domain is DTGVSQNPRHKITKRGQNVTFRCDPISEHNRLYWYRQTLGQGPEFLTYFQNEAQLEKSRLLSDRFSAERPKGSFSTLEIQRTEQGDSAMYLCASSLQGQGTEAFFGQGTRLTVV.

This chain joins TRBV19 and TRBJ1-2; no definite D call. Germline values: CDR1 LNHDA, CDR2 SQIVND (reference sequence). V was trimmed by 6 bases and J by 2 bases, leaving 7 bases between them. The CDR3 is 12 amino acids. This CDR3 reads CASRGENYGYTF. In DNA, the CDR3 is TGTGCCAGTAGGGGCGAGAACTATGGCTACACCTTC.

This clone has just a few counts. V is TRBV9 and J is TRBJ2-5; a weak D match, TRBD2 (6 bases). This CDR3 contains 14 residues. CDR1 is SGDLS and CDR2 is YYNGEE in the germline V gene. V lost 4 bases, J lost 4 bases, and 14 bases lay in between. CDR3 DNA sequence: TGTGCCAGCAGCCAACGGAGGGCAGGAGAGACCCAGTACTTC. Its translation is CASSQRRAGETQYF.

Only a few counts were recorded for this clone. V gene TRBV7-8 combines with J gene TRBJ2-7; TRBD2 aligns across 7 bases. The CDR3 covers 12 residues. In germline, CDR1 is SGHVS, CDR2 FQNEAQ. DNA for the CDR3: TGTTCGACCGGGAGGCAGTCCTACGAGCAGTACTTC. Protein sequence: CSTGRQSYEQYF.

V gene TRBV11-3 combines with J gene TRBJ2-2; the match to TRBD1 covers 8 bases. Looked up from germline, CDR1 is SGHNT and CDR2 is YENEEA. Losses at the gene ends were 8 bases for V and 0 bases for J; bases not matched to a gene: 2. This CDR3 has 14 residues. CDR3 bases: TGTGCCAGCGCGACAGGGGCGAACACCGGGGAGCTGTTTTTT. Protein product: CASATGANTGELFF.

This clone appeared a few times. Other nucleotide sequences from this sample produce the same CDR3. The V call is TRBV7-9, the J call TRBJ1-1; D unresolved. Trimming took off 2 bases at V and 2 bases at J, with 6 bases between the two ends. The CDR3 contains 13 residues. Germline values: CDR1 SEHNR, CDR2 FQNEAQ (reference sequence). The CDR3 here is CASSLTGNTEAFF. The CDR3 nucleotides are TGTGCCAGCAGCTTAACGGGAAACACTGAAGCTTTCTTT.

This chain joins TRBV30 and TRBJ2-1, with 12 bases aligning to TRBD2. This CDR3 spans 16 amino acids. Germline CDR1 and CDR2: GTSNPN and SVGIG (reference sequence). Trimming removed 2 bases from V and 7 bases from J; junction bases left unmatched: 9. CDR3 DNA sequence: TGTGCCTGGAGTATGGCTAGCGGGGGGGCGAGGAATGAGCAGTTCTTC. Amino acids: CAWSMASGGARNEQFF. Together with reference TRBV30 and TRBJ2-1, the CDR3 gives the full variable domain: SQTIHQWPATLVQPVGSPLSLECTVEGTSNPNLYWYRQAAGRGLQLLFYSVGIGQISSEVPQNLSASRPQDRQFILSSKKLLLSDSGFYLCAWSMASGGARNEQFFGPGTRLTVL.

This clone came up a few times. This sequence joins TRBV4-3 and TRBJ2-1, with D possibly being TRBD2 (5 bases). The CDR3 runs 15 residues. From germline, CDR1 is LGHNA and CDR2 YSLEER. V gave up 0 bases and J gave up 5 bases, with 11 bases separating them. As DNA, the CDR3 is TGCGCCAGCAGCCAAGAGCGGGCCAGGAACAATGAGCAGTTCTTC. It translates to CASSQERARNNEQFF.

The chain uses TRBV20-1 and TRBJ2-2; D is ambiguous. CDR3 length: 11 amino acids. Germline V lookup: CDR1 DFQATT, CDR2 SNEGSKA (reference sequence). The V end lost 3 bases, the J end lost 6 bases, and 5 bases lay between the germline ends. The CDR3 loop is CSASGSGELFF. The CDR3 DNA reads TGCAGTGCTAGTGGCTCCGGGGAGCTGTTTTTT.

The chain recombines TRBV7-2 with TRBJ1-4, with D tentatively TRBD1 (5 bases). The germline V gene encodes CDR1 SGHTA and CDR2 FQGNSA. CDR3 length: 15 amino acids. Trimming shortened V by 1 base and J by 2 bases, and 8 bases separated the two germline ends. CDR3 sequence (DNA): TGTGCCAGCAGCTTAGGGTCAGGGACTAATGAAAAACTGTTTTTT. This translates into CASSLGSGTNEKLFF. The full variable domain, its missing parts supplied by reference TRBV7-2 and TRBJ1-4, is GAGVSQSPSNKVTEKGKDVELRCDPISGHTALYWYRQSLGQGLEFLIYFQGNSAPDKSGLPSDRFSAERTGGSVSTLTIQRTQQEDSAVYLCASSLGSGTNEKLFFGSGTQLSVL.

This clone has more than one count but fewer than ten. The V call is TRBV29-1, the J call TRBJ2-1; 10 bases align to TRBD2. Germline V gives CDR1 SQVTM, CDR2 ANQGSEA. The CDR3 is made up of 13 amino acids. J was trimmed by 10 bases and V by 6 bases; bases with no gene match: 9. The chain's CDR3 is CSVQTSGLGEQFF. In nucleotides, the CDR3 is TGCAGCGTCCAGACTAGCGGGCTAGGGGAGCAGTTCTTC.

The rearrangement uses TRBV6-5 and TRBJ1-2; D perhaps matches TRBD1 (6 bases). Trimming shortened V by 0 bases and J by 4 bases, and 12 bases separated the two germline ends. This CDR3 contains 15 residues. Germline assignment: CDR1 MNHEY and CDR2 SVGAGI. This CDR3 is CASSYSVQGGYGYTF. CDR3 DNA: TGTGCCAGCAGTTACTCGGTACAGGGTGGCTATGGCTACACCTTC.

The DNA for the CDR3 is TGCGCCAGCAGCATGGACAGTTCTAGCACAGATACGCAGTATTTT. It specifies CASSMDSSSTDTQYF. J is TRBJ2-3 and V is TRBV5-1; a possible D gene is TRBD1 (6 bases). V lost 4 bases and J lost 0, with 12 bases in between. The CDR3 is 15 residues long. CDR1 is SGHRS, CDR2 YFSETQ, per germline.

The chain uses TRBV7-9 and TRBJ1-6; D is possibly TRBD1 (6 bases). The V gene lost 4 bases and the J gene lost 6 bases, with 10 bases spanning the gap. The CDR3 is made up of 14 amino acids. Per the germline V gene, CDR1 is SEHNR and CDR2 is FQNEAQ (reference sequence). CDR3 sequence: CASSSGQLNSPLHF. The CDR3 nucleotides are TGTGCCAGCAGCTCGGGACAACTTAATTCACCCCTCCACTTT. Drawing the rest from reference TRBV7-9 and TRBJ1-6, the complete variable domain is DTGVSQNPRHKITKRGQNVTFRCDPISEHNRLYWYRQTLGQGPEFLTYFQNEAQLEKSRLLSDRFSAERPKGSFSTLEIQRTEQGDSAMYLCASSSGQLNSPLHFGNGTRLTVT.

The CDR3, as DNA: TGCGCCAGCAGCCATAGCGGGAATTCGGGAGATACGCAGTATTTT. Residues: CASSHSGNSGDTQYF. The genes are TRBV4-1 and TRBJ2-3; 8 nucleotides agree with TRBD2. The CDR3 length is 15 residues. Looked up from germline, CDR1 is MGHRA and CDR2 is YSYEKL. J lost 5 bases, V lost 3 bases, and 7 bases had no gene match.